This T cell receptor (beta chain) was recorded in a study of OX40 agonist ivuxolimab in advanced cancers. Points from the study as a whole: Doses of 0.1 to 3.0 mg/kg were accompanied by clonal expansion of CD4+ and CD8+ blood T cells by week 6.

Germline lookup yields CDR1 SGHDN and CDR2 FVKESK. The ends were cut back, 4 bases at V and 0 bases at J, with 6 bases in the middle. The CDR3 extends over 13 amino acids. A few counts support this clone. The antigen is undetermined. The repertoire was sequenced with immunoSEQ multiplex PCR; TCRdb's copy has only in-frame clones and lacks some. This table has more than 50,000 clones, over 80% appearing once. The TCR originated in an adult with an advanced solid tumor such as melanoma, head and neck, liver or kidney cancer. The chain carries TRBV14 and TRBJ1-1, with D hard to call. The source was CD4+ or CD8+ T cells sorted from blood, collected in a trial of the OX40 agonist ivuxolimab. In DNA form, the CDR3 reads TGTGCCAGCAGCCGCCAGATGAACACTGAAGCTTTCTTT. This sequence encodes CASSRQMNTEAFF.